This T cell receptor beta chain is drawn from a study of cytomegalovirus exposure and HLA in healthy donors. Broader study findings: Using a false discovery rate of 0.05, a later analysis showed that approximately 16,000 TCR beta sequences were associated with HLA alleles. The authors later linked a missense DCLRE1C variant to TCR beta V- and J-gene trimming. Earlier analysis found most TCR beta V segments productive about 90% or about 30% of the time.

Germline V lookup: CDR1 SEHNR, CDR2 FQNEAQ (reference sequence). The V gene lost 4 bases and the J gene lost 6 bases, with 20 bases spanning the gap. The CDR3 loop spans 16 amino acids. PCR used 60 Vbeta primers and 13 Jbeta primers. This table comes from immunoSEQ multiplex PCR, and its TCRdb copy is limited to in-frame clones, with some not included. Of some 91,000 clones in the sample, more than 55% are singletons; the top ten hold around 2%. Unrecorded immune exposures were likely, despite nominal health at sampling. Turning to this clone: Its antigen is not identified.

Sequencing was carried out using PBMCs. This chain joins TRBV7-9 and TRBJ2-3; the D gene is possibly TRBD2 (7 bases). This sequence was found in a human donor in good health. The CDR3 DNA sequence: TGTGCCAGCAGCTCGCATTCGGGGGGCCCTGTGGATACGCAGTATTTT. As protein: CASSSHSGGPVDTQYF. Looking up the rest from reference TRBV7-9 and TRBJ2-3 gives the full variable domain: DTGVSQNPRHKITKRGQNVTFRCDPISEHNRLYWYRQTLGQGPEFLTYFQNEAQLEKSRLLSDRFSAERPKGSFSTLEIQRTEQGDSAMYLCASSSHSGGPVDTQYFGPGTRLTVL.